This T cell receptor (beta chain) was retrieved from a study of T cells in Graves' hyperthyroidism and ophthalmopathy. Findings and caveats of the study: Most clonotypes that expanded in the thyroid above 0.001 also showed up in blood.

It was considered stable Graves' hyperthyroidism when ophthalmopathy did not progress within 18 months. This clonotype turned up a few times. Its target is not known. TCR beta CDR3 regions were amplified from RNA. During a first-round RT-PCR of the TCR CDR3, the HTBI primer set was used. MiXCR was run by TCRdb on the multiplex PCR reads, yielding one entry per CDR3 protein. The sample has a few hundred thousand distinct CDR3 sequences, 20% to 25% seen once; the top ten hold 73%. The CDR3 spans 14 residues. CDR1 is SQVTM, CDR2 ANQGSEA, per germline. Trimming removed 8 bases from V and 1 base from J, with 17 bases in between.

V usage is TRBV29-1 and J usage is TRBJ1-1; D uncertain. This clonotype originated in a man aged 50 to 60 with Graves' hyperthyroidism. The material sequenced was blood. CDR3 in amino acids: CSYFRPGTNTEAFF. The DNA of the CDR3 is TGCAGCTACTTTCGCCCAGGTACGAACACTGAAGCTTTCTTT.